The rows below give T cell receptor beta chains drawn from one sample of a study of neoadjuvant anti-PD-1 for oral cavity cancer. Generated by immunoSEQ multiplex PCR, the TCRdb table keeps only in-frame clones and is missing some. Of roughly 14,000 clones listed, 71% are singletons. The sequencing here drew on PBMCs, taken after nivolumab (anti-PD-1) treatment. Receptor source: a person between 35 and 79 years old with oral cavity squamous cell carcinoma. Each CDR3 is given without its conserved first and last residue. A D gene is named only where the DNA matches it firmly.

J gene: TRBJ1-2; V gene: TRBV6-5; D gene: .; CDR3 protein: ASSYSVGGIGYT
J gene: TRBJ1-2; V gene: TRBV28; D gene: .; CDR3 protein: ASSLVSGGVEYYGYT
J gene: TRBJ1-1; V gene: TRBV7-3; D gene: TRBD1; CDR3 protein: ASSLEGQGALAF
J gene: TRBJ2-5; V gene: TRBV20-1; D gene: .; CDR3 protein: SASTETQY
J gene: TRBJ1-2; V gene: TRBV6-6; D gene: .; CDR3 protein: ASSFDFNYGYT
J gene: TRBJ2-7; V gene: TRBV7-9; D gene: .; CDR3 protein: ASGGGSSYEQY
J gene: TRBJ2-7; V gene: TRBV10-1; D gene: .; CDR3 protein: ASSEGQAGEQY
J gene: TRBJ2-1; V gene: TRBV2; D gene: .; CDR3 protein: ASKDSRGIEQF
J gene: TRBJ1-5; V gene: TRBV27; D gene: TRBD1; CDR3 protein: ASSLAGQGASRPQH
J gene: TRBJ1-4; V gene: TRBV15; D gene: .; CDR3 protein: ATSRDRSWEKLF
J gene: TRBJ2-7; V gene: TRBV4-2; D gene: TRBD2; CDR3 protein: ASSQELAGFYEQY
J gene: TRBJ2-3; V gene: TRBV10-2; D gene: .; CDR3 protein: ASSYSTDTQY
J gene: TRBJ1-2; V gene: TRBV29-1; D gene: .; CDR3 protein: SDRLSQGGYGYT
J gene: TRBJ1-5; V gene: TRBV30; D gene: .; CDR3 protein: AWGYSNQPQH
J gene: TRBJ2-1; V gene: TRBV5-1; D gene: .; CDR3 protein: ASSLASTNHNEQF
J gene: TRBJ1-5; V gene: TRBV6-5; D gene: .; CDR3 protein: ASRLRVESNQPQH
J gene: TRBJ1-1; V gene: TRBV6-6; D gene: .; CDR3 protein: ATKTRENTEAF
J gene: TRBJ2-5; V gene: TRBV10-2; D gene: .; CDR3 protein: ASSLGVKETQY
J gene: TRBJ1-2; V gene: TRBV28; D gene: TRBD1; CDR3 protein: ASTSVGTGTNYGYT
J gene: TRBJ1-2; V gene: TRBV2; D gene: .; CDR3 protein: ASNSVTVRGAGGYT
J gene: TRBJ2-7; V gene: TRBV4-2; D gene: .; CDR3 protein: ASSQDLAYEQY
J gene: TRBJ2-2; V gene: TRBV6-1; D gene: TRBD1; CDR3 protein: ASQRPGGITGELF
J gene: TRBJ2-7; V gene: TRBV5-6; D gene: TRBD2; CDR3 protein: ASSFFGTSGNEQY
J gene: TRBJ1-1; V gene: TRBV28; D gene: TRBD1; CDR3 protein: ASRLGTANTEAF
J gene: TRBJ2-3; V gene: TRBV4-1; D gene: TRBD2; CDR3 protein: ASRRSGTSTDTQY
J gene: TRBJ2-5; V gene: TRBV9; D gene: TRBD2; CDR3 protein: ASSASGRDETQY
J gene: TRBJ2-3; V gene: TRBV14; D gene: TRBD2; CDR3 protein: ASSQVTGGVTDTQY
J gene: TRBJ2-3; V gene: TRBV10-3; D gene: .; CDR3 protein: ATSRGTDLDTQY
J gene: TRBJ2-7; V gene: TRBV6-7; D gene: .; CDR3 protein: ASTRGRDAYEQY
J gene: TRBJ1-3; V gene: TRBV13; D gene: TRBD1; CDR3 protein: ASSFDRAGNTIY
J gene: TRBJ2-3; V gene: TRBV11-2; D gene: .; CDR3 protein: ASSFAGASTDTQY
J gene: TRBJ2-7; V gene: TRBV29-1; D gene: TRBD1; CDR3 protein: SVATGPHEQY
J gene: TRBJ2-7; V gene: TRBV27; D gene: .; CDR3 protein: ASSLSVFYEQY
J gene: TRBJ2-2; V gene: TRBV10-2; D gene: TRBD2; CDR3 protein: ASRGLAGGNTGELF
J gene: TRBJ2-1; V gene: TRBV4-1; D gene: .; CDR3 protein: ASSQPGLVGEQF
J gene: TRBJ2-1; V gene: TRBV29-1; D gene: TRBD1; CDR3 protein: SVTTGYNEQF
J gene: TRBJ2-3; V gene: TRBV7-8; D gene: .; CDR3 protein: ASSLMAVTDTQY
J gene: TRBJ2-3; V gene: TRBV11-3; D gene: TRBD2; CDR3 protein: ASSHRLAGGADTQY
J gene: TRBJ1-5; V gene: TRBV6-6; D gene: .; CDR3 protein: ASSYQERDQPQH
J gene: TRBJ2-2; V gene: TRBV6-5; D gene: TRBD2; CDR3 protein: ASRRAGANTGELF
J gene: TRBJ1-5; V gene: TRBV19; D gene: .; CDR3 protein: ASSIDLGGNQPQH
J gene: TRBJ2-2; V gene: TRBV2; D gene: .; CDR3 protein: ASRKGLANTGELF
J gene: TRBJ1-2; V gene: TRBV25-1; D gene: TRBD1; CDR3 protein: ASTMLETGAGGYT
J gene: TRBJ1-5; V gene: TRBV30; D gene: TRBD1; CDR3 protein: AWSRTGEGQPQH
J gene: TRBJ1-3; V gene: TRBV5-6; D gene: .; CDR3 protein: ASSSQLLAFGNTIY
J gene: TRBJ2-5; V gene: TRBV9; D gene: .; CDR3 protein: ASSVQGIGETQY
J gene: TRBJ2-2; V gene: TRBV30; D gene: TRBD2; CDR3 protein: AWGGSGTYSTGELF
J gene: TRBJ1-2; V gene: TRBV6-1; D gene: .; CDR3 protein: ASRVLRINYGYT
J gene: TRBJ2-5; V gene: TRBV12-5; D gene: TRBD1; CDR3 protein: ASGPGTGDRETQY
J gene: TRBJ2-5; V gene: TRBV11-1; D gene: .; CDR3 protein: ASSLGGGLETQY